Detailed here is one TCR beta chain. The data derive from a study of control samples from healthy donors and cancer patients. Libraries were prepared by immunoSEQ multiplex PCR; TCRdb keeps only in-frame clonotypes and omits some of them. This table holds more than 20,000 clones, approximately 90% found once. Germline CDR1 and CDR2: SEHNR and FQNEAQ (reference sequence). The V end lost 4 bases, the J end lost 0 bases, and 21 bases lay between the germline ends. The length of the CDR3 is 18 residues. The source is a man aged 50 to 59 with lung cancer. The sequenced sample consisted of PBMCs. J is TRBJ1-1 and V is TRBV7-9; D ambiguous. CDR3 residues: CASSSIQRGLAMNTEAFF. The CDR3 bases are TGTGCCAGCAGCTCCATCCAGCGGGGATTAGCCATGAACACTGAAGCTTTCTTT.